This TCR beta chain emerged from a study of T cell repertoires and HLA-DP antigens listed by TCRdb under 2018. Context from the whole study: Using HeLa cells transduced to present allogeneic HLA-DP, the study set up an in vitro model of CD4+ T cell alloreactivity. Compared with self, one alloantigen differed at one amino acid in the peptide-binding groove and the other differed at around eleven, modelling structurally similar versus dissimilar alloantigens. On average, roughly 200 ng of DNA went in for sorted CD137+CD4+ samples, versus roughly 1,200 ng for pre-culture CD4+ samples. Of the three donors, two were male and one was female, and their ages ranged from the 18-to-29 age band up to the 60-to-69 age band. The research as a whole found: An average cumulative frequency of about 39% against one allele and 50.6% against the other was found for clones undetected before culture. Similar clonality (approximately 0.36) was observed for sorted CD137+ cells against both alloantigens, and this clonality was much higher than that observed in pre-culture samples (roughly 0.041). The study was limited by having only a few donors, by relying on a non-physiological HeLa antigen-presenting system, and by using total CD4+ responder cells. The naive and memory CD4+ repertoires were not analysed as separate populations.

The immunoSEQ multiplex PCR, with forward primers for 54 TRBV segments and reverse primers for 13 TRBJ segments, was used to amplify TCRB CDR3 regions. Deep resolution, with a target of 200,000 T cell genomes, was applied to the sequencing of pre-culture CD4+ samples. Sequencing of the amplicons was done on an Illumina HiSeq System, giving 87 bp reads that spanned the CDR3. In the paper's pipeline: Reads were corrected for PCR and sequencing errors, and CDR3 regions were defined by alignment to IMGT reference sequences. Template and unique rearrangement counts were estimated using synthetic template pools. Clonality was calculated as 1 minus Pielou's evenness. Richness was estimated with the Daley-Smith estimator. Repertoire overlap was measured with Morisita's index. Clones present in cultured samples but not detected in the pre-culture repertoire of the same donor were defined as low-abundance clones. TCRdb obtained this table from immuneACCESS and retained in-frame rearrangements with V and J assigned. These tables miss some clones; where compared with another copy, unresolved V genes account for less than half of the shortfall, and the remainder is unexplained. V and J calls and clone size follow that table, whereas D and trimming were derived from the DNA. For this sample the table gives over 100,000 clones, of which 92% were detected only once. The top ten hold 0.25% to 0.3% of the sample.

Untouched CD4+ T cells were isolated from Ficoll-separated PBMC by magnetic bead negative selection, reaching an average purity of roughly 98%. Untouched CD4+ T cells were isolated from Ficoll-separated PBMC with magnetic beads, reaching about 97.7% purity with negligible CD8+ contamination. Peripheral blood mononuclear cells came from the buffy coats of a few healthy blood donors, who served as the study's donors. CMV seronegative status was shared by all three donors. The DNeasy Blood & Tissue Kit was used to extract genomic DNA. For each subject, genomic DNA from sorted CD137+CD4+ cells and from pre-culture CD4+ baseline samples underwent TCRB sequencing. CDR1 and CDR2, per the germline V gene, are ENHRY and SYGVKD. The junction shows trimming of 3 bases on V and 5 bases on J, plus 11 bases between the germline ends. The cysteine opens and the phenylalanine closes a CDR3 of 14 amino acids. The entry retains the CDR3 DNA only, 42 bases that are in frame from base 1.

A word on this clone: Which antigen it targets is not known. Base qualities are not recorded, but no much larger clone differs from it by a single base.

The sample taken for sequencing was CD4+ T cells from PBMCs. The chain links TRBV10-3 with TRBJ1-5, with the D gene uncertain. This clonotype was sampled from a woman under 30 in good health and CMV-seronegative. The nucleotides are TGTGCCATCAGTGAATTCCCAGACTATCAGCCCCAGCATTTT. This sequence encodes CAISEFPDYQPQHF.